This T cell receptor (beta chain) was sequenced during a study of T cell responses to AZD1222 COVID-19 vaccine. Study results and limitations: Baseline testing showed seropositivity in only five or six AZD1222 recipients. Among spike-specific TCRs, nearly half reportedly target unmutated variant regions. Donors were chiefly white British, with a greater number of females, and clonal diversity was perhaps underestimated.

In regard to this clone: Its cognate antigen is unknown.

Trimming removed 4 bases from V and 8 bases from J; junction bases left unmatched: 13. The length of the CDR3 is 16 residues. Germline assignment: CDR1 SGHNT and CDR2 YYREEE (reference sequence). Sequenced by immunoSEQ multiplex PCR; TCRdb stores in-frame clones only, minus some. Among 60,000 to 80,000 clones, 85% were seen once, and the ten largest hold around 20%. The source material was peripheral blood, sampled on day 0 of AZD1222 vaccination. The chain recombines TRBV5-4 with TRBJ2-1; 9 bases are shared with TRBD1. This TCR was recovered from an adult in good health. CDR3 DNA: TGTGCCAGCAGCCCAGGACAGGGGAGTCCCCTCCATGAGCAGTTCTTC. It is translated as CASSPGQGSPLHEQFF.